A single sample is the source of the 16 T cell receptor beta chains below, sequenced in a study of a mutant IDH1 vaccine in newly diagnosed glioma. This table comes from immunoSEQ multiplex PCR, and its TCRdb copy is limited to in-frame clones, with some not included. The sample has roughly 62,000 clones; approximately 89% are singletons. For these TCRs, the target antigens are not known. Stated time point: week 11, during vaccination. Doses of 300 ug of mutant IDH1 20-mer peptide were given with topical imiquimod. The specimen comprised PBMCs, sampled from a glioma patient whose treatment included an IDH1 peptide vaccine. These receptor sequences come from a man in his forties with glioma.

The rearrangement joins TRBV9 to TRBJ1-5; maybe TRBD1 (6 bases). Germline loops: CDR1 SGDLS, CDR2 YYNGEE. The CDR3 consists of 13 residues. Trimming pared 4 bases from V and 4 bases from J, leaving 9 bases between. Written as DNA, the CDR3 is TGTGCCAGCAGCACCCAGGGGAATCAGCCCCAGCATTTT. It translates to CASSTQGNQPQHF.

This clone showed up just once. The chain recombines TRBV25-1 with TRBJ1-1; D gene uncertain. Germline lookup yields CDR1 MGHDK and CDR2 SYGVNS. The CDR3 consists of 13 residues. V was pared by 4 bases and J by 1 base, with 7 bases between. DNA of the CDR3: TGTGCCAGCAGTGTATCTGGGAACACTGAAGCTTTCTTT. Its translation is CASSVSGNTEAFF.

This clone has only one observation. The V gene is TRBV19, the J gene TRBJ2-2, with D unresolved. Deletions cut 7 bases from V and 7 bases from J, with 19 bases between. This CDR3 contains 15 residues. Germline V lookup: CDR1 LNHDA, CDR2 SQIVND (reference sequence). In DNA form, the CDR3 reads TGTGCCAGTACGAAGCTAAATAAGCCCGACGGGGAGCTGTTTTTT. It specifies CASTKLNKPDGELFF.

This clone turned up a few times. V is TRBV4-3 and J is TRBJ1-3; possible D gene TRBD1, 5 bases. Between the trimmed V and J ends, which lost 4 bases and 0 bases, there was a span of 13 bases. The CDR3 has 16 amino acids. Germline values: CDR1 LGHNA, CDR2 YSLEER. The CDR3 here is CASSLGTALSGNTIYF. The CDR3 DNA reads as TGCGCCAGCAGCCTGGGGACGGCCCTCTCTGGAAACACCATATATTTT.

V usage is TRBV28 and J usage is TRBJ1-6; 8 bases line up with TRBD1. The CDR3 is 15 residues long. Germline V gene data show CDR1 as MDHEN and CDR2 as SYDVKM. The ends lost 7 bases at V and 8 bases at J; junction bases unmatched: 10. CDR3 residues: CASTRGDRIHSPLHF. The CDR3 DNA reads TGTGCCAGCACCCGGGGGGACAGGATTCATTCACCCCTCCACTTT.

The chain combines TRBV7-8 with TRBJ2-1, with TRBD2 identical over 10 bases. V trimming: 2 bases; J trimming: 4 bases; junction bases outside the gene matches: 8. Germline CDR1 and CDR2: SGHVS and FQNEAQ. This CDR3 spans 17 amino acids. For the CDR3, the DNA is TGTGCCAGCAGCTTAATCCCCCTAGCGGGAGCGTACAATGAGCAGTTCTTC. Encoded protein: CASSLIPLAGAYNEQFF.

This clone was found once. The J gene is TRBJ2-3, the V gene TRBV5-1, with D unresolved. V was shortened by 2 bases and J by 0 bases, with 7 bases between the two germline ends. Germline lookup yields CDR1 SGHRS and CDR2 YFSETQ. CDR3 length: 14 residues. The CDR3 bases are TGCGCCAGCAGCTTTAGTGTTAGCACAGATACGCAGTATTTT. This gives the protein CASSFSVSTDTQYF.

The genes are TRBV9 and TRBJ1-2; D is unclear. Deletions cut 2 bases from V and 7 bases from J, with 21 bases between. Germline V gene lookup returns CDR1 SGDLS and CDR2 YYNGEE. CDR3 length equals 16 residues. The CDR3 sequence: CASSVDPRVGLGGYTF. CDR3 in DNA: TGTGCCAGCAGCGTCGACCCGAGGGTCGGACTAGGTGGCTACACCTTC.

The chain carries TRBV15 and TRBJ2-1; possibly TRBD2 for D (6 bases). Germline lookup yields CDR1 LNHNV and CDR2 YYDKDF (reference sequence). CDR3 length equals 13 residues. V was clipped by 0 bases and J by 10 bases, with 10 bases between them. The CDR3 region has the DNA TGTGCCACCAGCAGAGACCGGGCGGGGGAGCAGTTCTTC. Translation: CATSRDRAGEQFF.

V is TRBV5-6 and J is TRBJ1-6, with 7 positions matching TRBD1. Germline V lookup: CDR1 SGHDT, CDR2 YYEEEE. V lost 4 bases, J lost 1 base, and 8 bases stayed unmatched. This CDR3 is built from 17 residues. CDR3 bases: TGTGCCAGCAGCCCAGGACAGGCGGGATCCTATAATTCACCCCTCCACTTT. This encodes CASSPGQAGSYNSPLHF.

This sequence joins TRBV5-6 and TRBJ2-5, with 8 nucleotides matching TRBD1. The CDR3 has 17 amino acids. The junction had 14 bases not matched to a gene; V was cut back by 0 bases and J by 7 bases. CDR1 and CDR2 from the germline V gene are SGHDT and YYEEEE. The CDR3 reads CASSLDIGQGILGTQYF. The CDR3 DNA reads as TGTGCCAGCAGCTTGGACATAGGACAGGGTATACTAGGGACCCAGTACTTC.

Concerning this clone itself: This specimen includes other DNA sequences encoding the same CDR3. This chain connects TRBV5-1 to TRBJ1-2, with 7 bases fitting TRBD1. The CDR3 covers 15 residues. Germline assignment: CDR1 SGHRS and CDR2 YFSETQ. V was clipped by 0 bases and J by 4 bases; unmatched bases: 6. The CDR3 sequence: CASSLGGGSGYGYTF. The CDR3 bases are TGCGCCAGCAGCTTGGGAGGGGGCAGTGGCTATGGCTACACCTTC.

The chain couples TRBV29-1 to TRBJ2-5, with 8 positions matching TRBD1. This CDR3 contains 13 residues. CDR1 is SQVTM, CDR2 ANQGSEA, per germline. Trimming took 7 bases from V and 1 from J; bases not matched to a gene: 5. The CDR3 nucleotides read TGCAGCGCTAAGGACAGGGTCCAAGAGACCCAGTACTTC. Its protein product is CSAKDRVQETQYF.

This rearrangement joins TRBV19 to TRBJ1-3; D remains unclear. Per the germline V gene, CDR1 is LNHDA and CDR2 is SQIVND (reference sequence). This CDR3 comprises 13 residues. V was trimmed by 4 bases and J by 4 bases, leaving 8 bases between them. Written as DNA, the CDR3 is TGTGCCAGTAGTAGTACGCGGGGAAACACCATATATTTT. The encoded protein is CASSSTRGNTIYF.

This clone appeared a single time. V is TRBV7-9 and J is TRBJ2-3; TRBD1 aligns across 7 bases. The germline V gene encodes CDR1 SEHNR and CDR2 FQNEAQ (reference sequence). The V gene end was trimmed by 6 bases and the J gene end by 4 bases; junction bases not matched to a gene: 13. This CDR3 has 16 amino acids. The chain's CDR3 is CASRDGTVSFSDTQYF. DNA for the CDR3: TGTGCCAGCAGAGACGGGACAGTCTCCTTCTCAGATACGCAGTATTTT.

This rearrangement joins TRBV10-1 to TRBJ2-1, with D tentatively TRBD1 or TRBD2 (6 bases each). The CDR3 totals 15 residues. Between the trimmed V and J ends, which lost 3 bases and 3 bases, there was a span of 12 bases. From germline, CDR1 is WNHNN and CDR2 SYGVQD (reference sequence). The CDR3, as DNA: TGCGCCAGCAGTGACGGCAGGGGAGGCTACAATGAGCAGTTCTTC. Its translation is CASSDGRGGYNEQFF.